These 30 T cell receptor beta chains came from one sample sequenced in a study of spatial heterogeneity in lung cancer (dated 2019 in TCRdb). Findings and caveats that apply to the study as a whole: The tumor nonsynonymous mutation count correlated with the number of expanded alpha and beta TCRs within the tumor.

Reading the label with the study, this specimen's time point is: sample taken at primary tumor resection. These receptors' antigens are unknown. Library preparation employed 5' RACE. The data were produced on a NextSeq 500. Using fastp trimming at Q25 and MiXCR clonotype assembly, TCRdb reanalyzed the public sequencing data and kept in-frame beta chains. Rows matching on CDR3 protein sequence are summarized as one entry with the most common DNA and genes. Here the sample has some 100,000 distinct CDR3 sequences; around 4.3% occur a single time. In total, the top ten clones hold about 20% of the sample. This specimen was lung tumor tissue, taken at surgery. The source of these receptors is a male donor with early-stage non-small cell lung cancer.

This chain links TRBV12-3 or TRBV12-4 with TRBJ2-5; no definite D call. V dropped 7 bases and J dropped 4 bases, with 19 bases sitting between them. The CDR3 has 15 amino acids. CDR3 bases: TGTGCCAGCAACTTCATGGGGTTGGGTGTAGAGACCCAGTACTTC. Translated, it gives CASNFMGLGVETQYF.

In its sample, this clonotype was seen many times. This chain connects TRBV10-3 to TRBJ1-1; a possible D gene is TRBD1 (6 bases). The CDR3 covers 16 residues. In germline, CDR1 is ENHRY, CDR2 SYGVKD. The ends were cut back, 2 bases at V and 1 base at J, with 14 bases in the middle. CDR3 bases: TGTGCCATCAGTGAGGTCAGGGGATCCCAGAACACTGAAGCTTTCTTT. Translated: CAISEVRGSQNTEAFF.

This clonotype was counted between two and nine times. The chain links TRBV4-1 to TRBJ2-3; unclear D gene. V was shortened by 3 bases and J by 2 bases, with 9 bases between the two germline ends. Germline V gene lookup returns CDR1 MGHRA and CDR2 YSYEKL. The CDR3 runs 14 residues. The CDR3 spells CASSHPYITDTQYF. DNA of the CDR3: TGCGCCAGCAGCCACCCGTATATCACAGATACGCAGTATTTT.

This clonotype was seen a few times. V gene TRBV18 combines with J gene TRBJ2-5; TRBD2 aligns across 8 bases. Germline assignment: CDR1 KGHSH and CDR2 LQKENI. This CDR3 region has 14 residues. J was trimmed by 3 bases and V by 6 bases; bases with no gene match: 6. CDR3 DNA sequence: TGTGCCAGCTCCTCCGGGACTAGGAAAGAGACCCAGTACTTC. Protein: CASSSGTRKETQYF.

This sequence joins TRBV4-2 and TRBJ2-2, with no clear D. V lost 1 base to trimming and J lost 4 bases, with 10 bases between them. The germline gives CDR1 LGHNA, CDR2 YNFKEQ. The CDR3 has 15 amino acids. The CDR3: CASSQATTGTGELFF. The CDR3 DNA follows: TGTGCCAGCAGCCAAGCGACGACGGGCACCGGGGAGCTGTTTTTT.

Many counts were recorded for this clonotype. CDR3 DNA sequence: TGTGCCAGCAGGATAGACAGATTCACAGATACGCAGTATTTT. Translation gives CASRIDRFTDTQYF. The genes are TRBV27 and TRBJ2-3, with D maybe TRBD1 (5 bases). Germline V gene lookup returns CDR1 MNHEY and CDR2 SMNVEV (reference sequence). Between the trimmed V and J ends, which lost 6 bases and 2 bases, there was a span of 12 bases. The CDR3 totals 14 residues.

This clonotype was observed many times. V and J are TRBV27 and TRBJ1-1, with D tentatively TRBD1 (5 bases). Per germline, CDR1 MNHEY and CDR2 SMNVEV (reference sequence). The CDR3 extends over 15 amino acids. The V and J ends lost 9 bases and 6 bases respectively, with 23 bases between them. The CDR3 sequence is CARQARGPLRPEAFF. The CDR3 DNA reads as TGTGCCAGACAGGCCCGGGGCCCTTTACGCCCTGAAGCTTTCTTT.

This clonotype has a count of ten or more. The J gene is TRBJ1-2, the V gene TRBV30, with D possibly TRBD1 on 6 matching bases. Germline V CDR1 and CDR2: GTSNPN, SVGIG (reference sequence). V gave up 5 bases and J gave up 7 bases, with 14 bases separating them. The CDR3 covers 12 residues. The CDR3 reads CAWQTGSGGYTF. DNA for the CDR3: TGTGCCTGGCAAACAGGGTCTGGTGGCTACACCTTC.

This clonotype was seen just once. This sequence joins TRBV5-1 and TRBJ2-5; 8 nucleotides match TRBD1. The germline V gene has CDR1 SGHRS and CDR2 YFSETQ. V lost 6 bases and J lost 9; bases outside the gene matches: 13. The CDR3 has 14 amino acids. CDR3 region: CASNPGQVSRAQYF. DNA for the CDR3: TGCGCCAGCAACCCGGGACAGGTTAGCCGGGCCCAGTACTTC.

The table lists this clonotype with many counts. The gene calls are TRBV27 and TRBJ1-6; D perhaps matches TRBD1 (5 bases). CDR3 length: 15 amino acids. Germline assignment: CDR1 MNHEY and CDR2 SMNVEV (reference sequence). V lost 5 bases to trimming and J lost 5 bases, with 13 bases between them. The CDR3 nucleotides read TGTGCCAGCAGTCCCTTGGGACCTAATAATTCACCCCTCCACTTT. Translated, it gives CASSPLGPNNSPLHF.

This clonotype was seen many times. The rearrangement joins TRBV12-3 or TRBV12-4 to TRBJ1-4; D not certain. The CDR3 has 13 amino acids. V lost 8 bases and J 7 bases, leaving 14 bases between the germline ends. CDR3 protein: CASGFRAGEKLFF. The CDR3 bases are TGTGCCAGCGGGTTCCGGGCCGGTGAAAAACTGTTTTTT.

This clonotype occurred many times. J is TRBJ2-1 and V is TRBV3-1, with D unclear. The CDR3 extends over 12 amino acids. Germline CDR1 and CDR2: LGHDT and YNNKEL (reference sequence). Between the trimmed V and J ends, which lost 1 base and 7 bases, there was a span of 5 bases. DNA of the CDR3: TGTGCCAGCAGCCAAGGGACGAATGAGCAGTTCTTC. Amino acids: CASSQGTNEQFF.

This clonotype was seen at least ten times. The CDR3 DNA reads as TGTGCCAGCAGGACCACAGGGGACCACACAGATACGCAGTATTTT. This encodes CASRTTGDHTDTQYF. V gene TRBV27 combines with J gene TRBJ2-3, with 7 bases fitting TRBD1. The V gene end was trimmed by 6 bases and the J gene end by 2 bases; junction bases not matched to a gene: 8. The CDR3 extends over 15 amino acids. In germline, CDR1 is MNHEY, CDR2 SMNVEV (reference sequence).

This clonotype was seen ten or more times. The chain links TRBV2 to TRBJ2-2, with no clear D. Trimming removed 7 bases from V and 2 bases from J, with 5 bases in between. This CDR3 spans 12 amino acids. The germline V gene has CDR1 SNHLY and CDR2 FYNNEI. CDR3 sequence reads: CASTDNTGELFF. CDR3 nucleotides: TGTGCCAGCACCGACAACACCGGGGAGCTGTTTTTT.

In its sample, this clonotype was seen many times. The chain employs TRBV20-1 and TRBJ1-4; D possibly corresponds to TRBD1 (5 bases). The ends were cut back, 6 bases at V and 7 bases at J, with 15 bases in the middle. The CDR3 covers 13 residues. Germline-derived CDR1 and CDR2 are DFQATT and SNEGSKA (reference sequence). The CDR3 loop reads CSAGGGSGEKLFF. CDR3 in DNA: TGCAGTGCCGGGGGAGGTTCAGGTGAAAAACTGTTTTTT.

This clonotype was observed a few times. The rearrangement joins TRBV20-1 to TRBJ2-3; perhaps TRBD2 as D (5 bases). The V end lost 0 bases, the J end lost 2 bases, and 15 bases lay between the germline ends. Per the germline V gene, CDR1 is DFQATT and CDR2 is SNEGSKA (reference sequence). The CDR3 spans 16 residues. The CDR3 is CSARDTRSGLTDTQYF. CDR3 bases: TGCAGTGCTAGAGATACCAGAAGCGGCCTCACAGATACGCAGTATTTT.

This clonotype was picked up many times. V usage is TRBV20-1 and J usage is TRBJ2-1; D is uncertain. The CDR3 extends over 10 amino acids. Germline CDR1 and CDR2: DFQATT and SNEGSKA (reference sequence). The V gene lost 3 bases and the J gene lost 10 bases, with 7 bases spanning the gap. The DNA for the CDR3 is TGCAGTGCTAGTTTATTAGAGCAGTTCTTC. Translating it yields CSASLLEQFF.

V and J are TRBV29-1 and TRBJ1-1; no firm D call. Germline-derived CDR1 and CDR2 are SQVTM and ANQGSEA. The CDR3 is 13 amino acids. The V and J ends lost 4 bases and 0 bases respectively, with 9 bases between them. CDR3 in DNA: TGCAGCGTTGTCCGGGTTATGAACACTGAAGCTTTCTTT. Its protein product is CSVVRVMNTEAFF.

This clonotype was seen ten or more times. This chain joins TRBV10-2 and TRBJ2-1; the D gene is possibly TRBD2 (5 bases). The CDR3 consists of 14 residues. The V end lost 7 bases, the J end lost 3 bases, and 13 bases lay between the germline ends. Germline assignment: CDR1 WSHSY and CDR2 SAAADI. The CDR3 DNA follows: TGCGCCAGCAAAACGGACGGGATCTACAATGAGCAGTTCTTC. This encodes CASKTDGIYNEQFF.

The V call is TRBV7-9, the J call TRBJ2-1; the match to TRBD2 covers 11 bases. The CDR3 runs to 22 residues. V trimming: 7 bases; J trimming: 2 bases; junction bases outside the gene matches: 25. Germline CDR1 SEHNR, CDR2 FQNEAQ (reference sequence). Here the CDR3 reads CASTSPASGTSGGYNAYNEQFF. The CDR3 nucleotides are TGTGCCAGCACTTCGCCGGCTTCCGGGACTAGCGGAGGATATAACGCCTACAATGAGCAGTTCTTC.

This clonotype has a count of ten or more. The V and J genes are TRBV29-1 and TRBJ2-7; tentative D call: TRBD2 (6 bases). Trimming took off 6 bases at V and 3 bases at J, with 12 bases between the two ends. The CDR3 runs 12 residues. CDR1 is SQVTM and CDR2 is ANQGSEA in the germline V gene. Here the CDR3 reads CSVGQGGYEQYF. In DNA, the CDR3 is TGCAGCGTAGGCCAGGGAGGCTACGAGCAGTACTTC.

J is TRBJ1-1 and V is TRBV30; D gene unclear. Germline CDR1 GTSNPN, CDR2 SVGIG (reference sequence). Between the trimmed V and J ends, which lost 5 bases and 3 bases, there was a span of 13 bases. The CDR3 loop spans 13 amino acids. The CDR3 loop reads CAWGPGMDTEAFF. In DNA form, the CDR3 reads TGTGCCTGGGGACCGGGTATGGACACTGAAGCTTTCTTT.

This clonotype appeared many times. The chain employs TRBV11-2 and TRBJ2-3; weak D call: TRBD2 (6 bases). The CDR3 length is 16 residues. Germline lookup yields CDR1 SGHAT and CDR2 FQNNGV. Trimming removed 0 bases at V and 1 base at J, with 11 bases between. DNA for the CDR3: TGTGCCAGCAGCTTAGATCGGGAGTCGGGCACAGATACGCAGTATTTT. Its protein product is CASSLDRESGTDTQYF. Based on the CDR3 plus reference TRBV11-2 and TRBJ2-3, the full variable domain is EAGVAQSPRYKIIEKRQSVAFWCNPISGHATLYWYQQILGQGPKLLIQFQNNGVVDDSQLPKDRFSAERLKGVDSTLKIQPAKLEDSAVYLCASSLDRESGTDTQYFGPGTRLTVL.

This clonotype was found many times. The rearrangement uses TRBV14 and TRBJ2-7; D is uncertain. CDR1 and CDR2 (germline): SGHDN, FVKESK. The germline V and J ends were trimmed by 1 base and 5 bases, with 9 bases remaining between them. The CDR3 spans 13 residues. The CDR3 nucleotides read TGTGCCAGCAGCCAAGTTTCAGCAGACGAGCAGTACTTC. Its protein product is CASSQVSADEQYF.

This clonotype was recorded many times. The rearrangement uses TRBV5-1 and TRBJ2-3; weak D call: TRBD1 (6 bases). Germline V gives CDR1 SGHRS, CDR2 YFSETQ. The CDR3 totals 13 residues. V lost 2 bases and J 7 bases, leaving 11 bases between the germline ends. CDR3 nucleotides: TGCGCCAGCAGCTTCGCAGGGGATTATACGCAGTATTTT. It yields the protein CASSFAGDYTQYF.

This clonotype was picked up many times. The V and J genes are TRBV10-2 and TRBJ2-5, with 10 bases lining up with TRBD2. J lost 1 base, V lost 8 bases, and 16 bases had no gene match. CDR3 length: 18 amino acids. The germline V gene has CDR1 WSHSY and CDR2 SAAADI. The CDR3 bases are TGCGCCAGCTGTAGGGGACGGACTAGCGGATTTACCCAAGAGACCCAGTACTTC. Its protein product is CASCRGRTSGFTQETQYF.

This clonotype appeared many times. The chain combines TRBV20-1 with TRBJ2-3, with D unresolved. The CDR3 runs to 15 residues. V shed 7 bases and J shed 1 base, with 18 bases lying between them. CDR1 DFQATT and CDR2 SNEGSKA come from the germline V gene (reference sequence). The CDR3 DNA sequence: TGCAGTGTTGCAGTAGCTAGTGTAGGCACAGATACGCAGTATTTT. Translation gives CSVAVASVGTDTQYF.

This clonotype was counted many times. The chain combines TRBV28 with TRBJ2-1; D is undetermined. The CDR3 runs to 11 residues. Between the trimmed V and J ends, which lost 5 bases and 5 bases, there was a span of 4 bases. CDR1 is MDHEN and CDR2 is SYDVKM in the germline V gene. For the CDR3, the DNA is TGTGCCAGCAGTCGCCACAATGAGCAGTTCTTC. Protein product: CASSRHNEQFF.

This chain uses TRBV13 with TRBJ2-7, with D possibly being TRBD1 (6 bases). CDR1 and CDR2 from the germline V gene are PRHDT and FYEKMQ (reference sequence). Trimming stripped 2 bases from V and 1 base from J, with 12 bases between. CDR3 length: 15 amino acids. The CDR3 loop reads CASSLRGGRSYEQYF. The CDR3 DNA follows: TGTGCCAGCAGCTTAAGAGGGGGTAGGTCCTACGAGCAGTACTTC. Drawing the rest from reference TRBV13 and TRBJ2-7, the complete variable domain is AAGVIQSPRHLIKEKRETATLKCYPIPRHDTVYWYQQGPGQDPQFLISFYEKMQSDKGSIPDRFSAQQFSDYHSELNMSSLELGDSALYFCASSLRGGRSYEQYFGPGTRLTVT.

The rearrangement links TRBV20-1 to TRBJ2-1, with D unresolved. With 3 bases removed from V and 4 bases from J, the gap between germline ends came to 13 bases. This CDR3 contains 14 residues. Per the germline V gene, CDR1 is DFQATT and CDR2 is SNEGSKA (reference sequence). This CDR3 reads CSASIPRMYNEQFF. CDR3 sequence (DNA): TGCAGTGCTAGTATTCCAAGAATGTACAATGAGCAGTTCTTC.